The source of this T cell receptor beta chain is a study of T cell changes during pregnancy in multiple sclerosis. Trimming took 5 bases from V and 7 from J; bases not matched to a gene: 9. The CDR3 spans 14 residues. Germline V gene lookup returns CDR1 MNHEY and CDR2 SMNVEV (reference sequence). Here immunoSEQ multiplex PCR was the method, and the copy in TCRdb shows in-frame clones only, minus some. The sample has under 60,000 clones, approximately 91% seen once. The chain has TRBV27 and TRBJ1-2; 8 bases agree with TRBD1. The specimen was CD8+ T cells from peripheral blood mononuclear cells, collected after pregnancy. This clonotype originated in a female donor with multiple sclerosis, enrolled in a pregnancy study. CDR3 protein: CASSIGQGFGGYTF. CDR3 in DNA: TGTGCCAGCAGTATAGGACAGGGATTTGGTGGCTACACCTTC.